Presented here are 9 T cell receptor beta chains from one specimen sequenced in a study. TCRdb ran MiXCR on the RT-PCR reads and lists one entry per CDR3 protein. The sample carries 550,000 to 750,000 distinct CDR3 sequences, 11% to 15% recorded once. What was sequenced was memory CD4+ T cells from blood. These receptors originate from a female donor in good health, serving as a healthy control.

This clonotype was detected only a few times. V usage is TRBV7-2 and J usage is TRBJ2-1; a weak D match, TRBD2 (5 bases). The CDR3 spans 16 residues. Germline CDR1 is SGHTA and CDR2 is FQGNSA. V lost 5 bases to trimming and J lost 6 bases, with 20 bases between them. CDR3 DNA: TGTGCCAGCAGCGCCATACTAGTGAAGGCTCGCAATGAGCAGTTCTTC. Encoded protein: CASSAILVKARNEQFF.

This clonotype was observed a single time. The rearrangement links TRBV5-1 to TRBJ1-1; 11 nucleotides align to TRBD1. V lost 4 bases to trimming and J lost 2 bases; unmatched junction nucleotides: 7. This CDR3 contains 16 residues. Germline CDR1 and CDR2: SGHRS and YFSETQ. The CDR3, as DNA: TGCGCCAGCAGCCGTCCCGGGACAGGGGGAAACACTGAAGCTTTCTTT. It yields the protein CASSRPGTGGNTEAFF.

This chain connects TRBV9 to TRBJ2-7, with D maybe TRBD2 (6 bases). Trimming pared 0 bases from V and 6 bases from J, leaving 13 bases between. CDR1 and CDR2 from the germline V gene are SGDLS and YYNGEE. The CDR3 has 14 residues. The CDR3 reads CASSVDREWGEQYF. Written as DNA, the CDR3 is TGTGCCAGCAGCGTAGATCGGGAGTGGGGCGAGCAGTACTTC.

This clonotype was seen at least ten times. The chain uses TRBV20-1 and TRBJ1-2; 7 bases match TRBD1. With 0 bases clipped from V and 5 bases from J, the junction kept 9 bases outside the gene matches. CDR1 and CDR2 from the germline V gene are DFQATT and SNEGSKA (reference sequence). The CDR3 contains 15 residues. CDR3 region: CSARDMRGRDYGYTF. CDR3 coding DNA: TGCAGTGCTAGAGATATGAGGGGGCGCGATTATGGCTACACCTTC.

This clonotype came up a few times. The V call is TRBV6-6, the J call TRBJ1-5; TRBD1 aligns across 7 bases. The germline V gene has CDR1 MNHNY and CDR2 SVGAGI (reference sequence). CDR3 size: 16 residues. The J segment lost 0 bases and the V segment lost 6 bases, leaving 8 bases of the junction unmatched. The CDR3 loop reads CASRKGTEISNQPQHF. The CDR3 DNA follows: TGTGCCAGCAGAAAAGGGACAGAGATTAGCAATCAGCCCCAGCATTTT.

This chain's CDR3 is CASSQVGPMGEKLFF. In DNA, the CDR3 is TGTGCCAGCAGCCAAGTCGGCCCCATGGGCGAAAAACTGTTTTTT. The J gene is TRBJ1-4, the V gene TRBV3-1; no clear D. V was trimmed by 1 base and J by 8 bases, leaving 14 bases between them. Looked up from germline, CDR1 is LGHDT and CDR2 is YNNKEL (reference sequence). This CDR3 spans 15 amino acids. The whole variable domain, remainder taken from reference TRBV3-1 and TRBJ1-4, is DTAVSQTPKYLVTQMGNDKSIKCEQNLGHDTMYWYKQDSKKFLKIMFSYNNKELIINETVPNRFSPKSPDKAHLNLHINSLELGDSAVYFCASSQVGPMGEKLFFGSGTQLSVL.

The CDR3 here is CASSGRTGLYEQYF. CDR3 coding DNA: TGTGCCAGCAGCGGACGGACAGGGCTCTACGAGCAGTACTTC. The chain joins TRBV7-2 to TRBJ2-7; TRBD1 matches at 8 bases. Germline CDR1 SGHTA, CDR2 FQGNSA. Losses at the gene ends were 5 bases for V and 3 bases for J; bases not matched to a gene: 6. This CDR3 spans 14 amino acids.

The chain carries TRBV28 and TRBJ2-1, with D unclear. Trimming shortened V by 1 base and J by 2 bases, and 15 bases separated the two germline ends. The CDR3 extends over 17 amino acids. Germline V gene sequence: CDR1 MDHEN, CDR2 SYDVKM. Written as DNA, the CDR3 is TGTGCCAGCAGTTTATCCGGGTTAGGATCTACCTACAATGAGCAGTTCTTC. Translated: CASSLSGLGSTYNEQFF.

This clonotype was observed a few times. The chain joins TRBV5-1 to TRBJ2-5, with TRBD1 identical over 7 bases. Losses at the gene ends were 4 bases for V and 2 bases for J; bases not matched to a gene: 14. The germline V gene has CDR1 SGHRS and CDR2 YFSETQ. This CDR3 spans 17 amino acids. CDR3 DNA sequence: TGCGCCAGCAGCGCCGACACAGGGGATCCCTTTCAAGAGACCCAGTACTTC. Encoded protein: CASSADTGDPFQETQYF. Filled out from reference TRBV5-1 and TRBJ2-5, the complete variable domain reads KAGVTQTPRYLIKTRGQQVTLSCSPISGHRSVSWYQQTPGQGLQFLFEYFSETQRNKGNFPGRFSGRQFSNSRSEMNVSTLELGDSALYLCASSADTGDPFQETQYFGPGTRLLVL.